This T cell receptor beta chain emerged from a study of glioma-infiltrating T cells. Ten or more counts support this clonotype. Antigen unknown. Germline V gene data show CDR1 as MNHEY and CDR2 as SMNVEV (reference sequence). V gave up 7 bases and J gave up 4 bases, with 6 bases separating them. The CDR3 is 11 residues long. Study-wide results and caveats: Tissue and blood shared very few CDR3 sequences.

Using RNA template, CDR3s of TCR alpha and beta were amplified with iRepertoire arm-PCR. Input was roughly 85-450 ng of tissue mRNA or PBMC total RNA. TCRdb re-called the multiplex PCR reads with MiXCR, one entry per CDR3 protein. This table has some 100,000 distinct CDR3 sequences, less than 30% appearing once. This sequence originates from a human donor with low-grade glioma or glioblastoma, undergoing nonglioma brain surgery, or in good health (not recorded which). Sequences were obtained from glioma tissue, nonneoplastic brain tissue, or PBMCs (not recorded which). The chain combines TRBV27 with TRBJ2-3; D is unclear. The CDR3 loop reads CASIFSDTQYF. Here the CDR3 DNA reads TGTGCCAGCATCTTTTCAGATACGCAGTATTTT.